The next 7 T cell receptor beta chains were all read from a single sample in a study of radiation and T cells in renal cell carcinoma. Here immunoSEQ multiplex PCR was the method, and the copy in TCRdb shows in-frame clones only, minus some. The table shows some 120,000 clones, with around nine tenths occurring only once. Time point here: blood 2 weeks post-SBRT. Treatment of the sample: 15 Gy SBRT to primary tumor, nephrectomy 4 weeks later. This material consisted of blood, taken from a patient whose treatment included radiotherapy and nephrectomy. These receptors were collected from a woman in her 70s with renal cell carcinoma.

The gene calls are TRBV19 and TRBJ1-3, with a weak D call TRBD1 (5 bases). Trimming shortened V by 8 bases and J by 2 bases, and 16 bases separated the two germline ends. This CDR3 has 15 residues. Germline V lookup: CDR1 LNHDA, CDR2 SQIVND (reference sequence). The CDR3 coding sequence is TGTGCCAGTGTTACGATAGACAGAGCTGGAAACACCATATATTTT. It codes for CASVTIDRAGNTIYF.

The CDR3: CASSQGPLAGGQYF. The DNA of the CDR3 is TGCGCCAGCAGCCAAGGACCACTAGCGGGGGGCCAGTACTTC. The chain has TRBV4-1 and TRBJ2-5; 12 bases match TRBD2. The CDR3 is 14 residues long. Germline V lookup: CDR1 MGHRA, CDR2 YSYEKL. The ends lost 1 base at V and 10 bases at J; junction bases unmatched: 4.

V is TRBV6-5 and J is TRBJ1-2; tentatively, D is TRBD1 (5 bases). Germline values: CDR1 MNHEY, CDR2 SVGAGI. V lost 6 bases and J 8 bases, leaving 19 bases between the germline ends. This CDR3 spans 14 amino acids. CDR3 residues: CASSNGTPLGGYTF. The CDR3 bases are TGTGCCAGCAGCAACGGGACTCCCTTAGGCGGCTACACCTTC.

The chain links TRBV19 to TRBJ1-5; a weak D match, TRBD1 (6 bases). The CDR3 extends over 13 amino acids. CDR1 LNHDA and CDR2 SQIVND come from the germline V gene (reference sequence). The V end lost 6 bases, the J end lost 6 bases, and 12 bases lay between the germline ends. The DNA for the CDR3 is TGTGCCAGTAGCCCGGGGGCCGGTCAGCCCCAGCATTTT. Its protein product is CASSPGAGQPQHF. Drawing the rest from reference TRBV19 and TRBJ1-5, the complete variable domain is DGGITQSPKYLFRKEGQNVTLSCEQNLNHDAMYWYRQDPGQGLRLIYYSQIVNDFQKGDIAEGYSVSREKKESFPLTVTSAQKNPTAFYLCASSPGAGQPQHFGDGTRLSIL.

The CDR3 DNA is TGCGCCAGCAGCGCCGGACGGAGCTCCTATAATTCACCCCTCCACTTT. Its translation is CASSAGRSSYNSPLHF. The chain couples TRBV5-1 to TRBJ1-6; no clear D. Trimming removed 4 bases from V and 0 bases from J, with 11 bases in between. The germline V gene has CDR1 SGHRS and CDR2 YFSETQ. This CDR3 contains 16 residues. Combining the CDR3 with reference TRBV5-1 and TRBJ1-6 gives the whole variable domain KAGVTQTPRYLIKTRGQQVTLSCSPISGHRSVSWYQQTPGQGLQFLFEYFSETQRNKGNFPGRFSGRQFSNSRSEMNVSTLELGDSALYLCASSAGRSSYNSPLHFGNGTRLTVT.

The chain carries TRBV7-9 and TRBJ1-1; TRBD1 agrees at 8 bases. Germline V gene data show CDR1 as SEHNR and CDR2 as FQNEAQ (reference sequence). V lost 5 bases, J lost 0 bases, and 8 bases stayed unmatched. The CDR3 has 16 residues. CDR3 amino acids: CASSRSSTGVNTEAFF. The CDR3 bases are TGTGCCAGCAGCCGCTCTTCGACAGGGGTGAACACTGAAGCTTTCTTT.

J is TRBJ1-3 and V is TRBV23-1, with 9 bases lining up with TRBD1. TRBV23-1 is an open reading frame whose function is uncertain. V shed 3 bases and J 4 bases; nucleotides not matched to a gene: 7. CDR3 length: 16 residues. DNA of the CDR3: TGCGCCAGCAGTCAGGGGGGACAGGGTAGCGGAAACACCATATATTTT. Amino acids: CASSQGGQGSGNTIYF.